Following are 8 T cell receptor beta chains from one sample sequenced in a study of T cells in Graves' hyperthyroidism and ophthalmopathy (dated by TCRdb to about 2019). The library came from multiplex PCR. Sequenced on an Illumina HiSeq 2000. The TCR beta CDR3 regions were amplified from the RNA transcripts. A first-round RT-PCR of the TCR CDR3 used the HTBI primer set with the Qiagen OneStep RT-PCR kit. Clones were called with MiXCR by TCRdb after fastp trimmed the public reads at Q25, and only in-frame beta chains were retained. Here each entry gathers all rows of one CDR3 protein and keeps the most common genes and DNA. Present in this sample are some 560,000 distinct CDR3 sequences, 15% to 18% of which were seen just once. The top ten clones comprise about 7% of the sample. Sequences were obtained from blood. These receptors came from a woman in her twenties or thirties with Graves' hyperthyroidism.

This clonotype was found a few times. The gene calls are TRBV30 and TRBJ2-3, with TRBD2 matching 10 bases. The CDR3 contains 15 residues. V dropped 1 base and J dropped 5; count of bases not matched to a gene: 6. Germline-derived CDR1 and CDR2 are GTSNPN and SVGIG (reference sequence). The CDR3 sequence is CAWSGLAGDKDTQYF. Here the CDR3 DNA reads TGTGCCTGGAGTGGCCTAGCGGGAGATAAAGATACGCAGTATTTT. The full variable domain, rest sourced from reference TRBV30 and TRBJ2-3, is SQTIHQWPATLVQPVGSPLSLECTVEGTSNPNLYWYRQAAGRGLQLLFYSVGIGQISSEVPQNLSASRPQDRQFILSSKKLLLSDSGFYLCAWSGLAGDKDTQYFGPGTRLTVL.

This clonotype was observed many times. The rearrangement joins TRBV18 to TRBJ1-5; D is unclear. CDR3 length: 16 amino acids. V lost 2 bases to trimming and J lost 4 bases, with 15 bases between them. Germline lookup yields CDR1 KGHSH and CDR2 LQKENI. CDR3 protein: CASSPLRSDGNQPQHF. The CDR3 DNA is TGTGCCAGCTCACCATTACGATCGGACGGTAATCAGCCCCAGCATTTT.

The genes are TRBV9 and TRBJ1-4; D remains ambiguous. Trimming pared 1 base from V and 6 bases from J, leaving 10 bases between. Germline V gene data show CDR1 as SGDLS and CDR2 as YYNGEE. The CDR3 loop spans 14 amino acids. The CDR3 nucleotides are TGTGCCAGCAGCGTATGGGCCAACGATGAAAAACTGTTTTTT. Protein sequence: CASSVWANDEKLFF.

This clonotype was recorded at least ten times. This chain connects TRBV20-1 to TRBJ1-2, with D perhaps TRBD1 (6 bases). V lost 0 bases and J 6 bases, leaving 11 bases between the germline ends. The CDR3 has 13 amino acids. The V gene's germline CDR1 is DFQATT and CDR2 SNEGSKA (reference sequence). The CDR3 region is CSARERTANGYTF. DNA for the CDR3: TGCAGTGCTAGAGAAAGGACAGCGAATGGCTACACCTTC.

This clonotype was seen many times. This rearrangement joins TRBV5-5 to TRBJ2-7; no definite D call. The CDR3 is 13 residues long. Looked up from germline, CDR1 is SGHKS and CDR2 is YYEKEE (reference sequence). Trimming removed 3 bases from V and 4 bases from J, with 11 bases in between. The CDR3 here is CASSSSPLYEQYF. The CDR3 DNA is TGTGCCAGCAGCTCCTCCCCGCTATACGAGCAGTACTTC.

This clonotype showed up just a few times. The V gene is TRBV27, the J gene TRBJ1-2; D perhaps matches TRBD1 (6 bases). There are 12 residues in the CDR3. Looked up from germline, CDR1 is MNHEY and CDR2 is SMNVEV (reference sequence). V dropped 4 bases and J dropped 11 bases, with 14 bases sitting between them. The CDR3 here is CASSSTGLVYTF. Here the CDR3 DNA reads TGTGCCAGCAGTTCCACAGGGCTGGTATACACCTTC.

This clonotype appeared a few times. The CDR3 DNA follows: TGTGCCAGCAGCTTGGGTCCGGGACTAGCGGGAGCTAATGAGCAGTTCTTC. This encodes CASSLGPGLAGANEQFF. The chain uses TRBV5-4 and TRBJ2-1; 14 bases map to TRBD2. V shed 0 bases and J 7 bases; nucleotides not matched to a gene: 6. The CDR3 is 17 residues long. Looked up from germline, CDR1 is SGHNT and CDR2 is YYREEE (reference sequence).

V gene TRBV6-5 combines with J gene TRBJ1-5, with D possibly matching TRBD1 (6 bases). The CDR3 consists of 14 residues. V was trimmed by 5 bases and J by 7 bases, leaving 15 bases between them. Germline loops: CDR1 MNHEY, CDR2 SVGAGI. The DNA for the CDR3 is TGTGCCAGCAGTAACACAGGGTTTAACCAGCCCCAGCATTTT. It yields the protein CASSNTGFNQPQHF.